What follows is one T cell receptor (beta chain) and its context. For CDR3 and TCR beta VDJ profiling, genomic DNA was the template used. TCRdb ran MiXCR on the reads and lists one entry per CDR3 protein. The table lists 150,000 to 200,000 distinct CDR3 sequences, 55% to 70% of them singletons. The data were obtained in a study of CD8+CD57+ T cells in acquired aplastic anemia. As for the study in general: The average for DNA from sorted CD4+ and CD8+ cells was 3.2 ug.

The CDR3 spans 14 residues. Germline CDR1 LNHNV, CDR2 YYDKDF (reference sequence). V shed 5 bases, J shed 9 bases, and the junction held 6 bases outside the gene matches. Sequenced sample: sorted CD4+, CD8+, or CD8+CD57+ T cells (not recorded which) from PBMCs. The sequence derives from a human donor in good health. The chain combines TRBV15 with TRBJ2-1, with TRBD1 matching 11 bases. CDR3 loop: CATSGDRGGTEQFF. CDR3 DNA: TGTGCCACCAGCGGGGACAGGGGGGGCACTGAGCAGTTCTTC.